What follows are 24 T cell receptor beta chains derived from one specimen sequenced in a study of T cells after yellow fever vaccination. TCRdb processed the 5' RACE reads anew with MiXCR; each CDR3 protein has one entry. Found here are 620,000 or so distinct CDR3 sequences, about a sixth of them singletons; the top ten hold 17%. Specimen: PBMCs, collected 5 to 6 days after the first yellow fever vaccination. Receptors originate from a man aged 18 to 29 who received the YFV17D yellow fever vaccine.

The V and J genes are TRBV4-1 and TRBJ2-7; 8 bases match TRBD1. The V segment lost 7 bases and the J segment 2 bases; nucleotides outside the gene matches: 10. This CDR3 contains 15 residues. Germline loops: CDR1 MGHRA, CDR2 YSYEKL. The CDR3 bases are TGCGCCAGCAACCATGGACAGGGAAGCCCCTACGAGCAGTACGTC. Translation gives CASNHGQGSPYEQYV.

This clonotype was detected many times. V and J are TRBV4-1 and TRBJ2-1; D is uncertain. Germline V CDR1 and CDR2: MGHRA, YSYEKL. The germline V and J ends were trimmed by 1 base and 10 bases, with 23 bases remaining between them. The CDR3 has 17 residues. The CDR3, as DNA: TGCGCCAGCAGCCAAGTTTTGATACGGACCCTCCTCAAGGAGCAGTTCTTC. Amino acid sequence: CASSQVLIRTLLKEQFF.

The rearrangement joins TRBV2 to TRBJ2-7; 9 nucleotides line up with TRBD1. Per the germline V gene, CDR1 is SNHLY and CDR2 is FYNNEI. This CDR3 is built from 12 residues. J lost 6 bases, V lost 3 bases, and 0 bases had no gene match. The CDR3 coding sequence is TGTGCCAGCAGTGAGGACAGGGGCGAGCAGTACTTC. This sequence encodes CASSEDRGEQYF.

This clonotype was recorded at least ten times. The V call is TRBV18, the J call TRBJ2-7; D gene uncertain. V was pared by 2 bases and J by 7 bases, with 9 bases between. Germline V gene lookup returns CDR1 KGHSH and CDR2 LQKENI. This CDR3 contains 12 residues. CDR3 residues: CASSPSSREQYF. In nucleotides, the CDR3 is TGTGCCAGCTCACCAAGTAGCCGAGAGCAGTACTTC. The full variable domain, rest sourced from reference TRBV18 and TRBJ2-7, is NAGVMQNPRHLVRRRGQEARLRCSPMKGHSHVYWYRQLPEEGLKFMVYLQKENIIDESGMPKERFSAEFPKEGPSILRIQQVVRGDSAAYFCASSPSSREQYFGPGTRLTVT.

In this sample, this clonotype turned up a few times. The chain carries TRBV20-1 and TRBJ2-5; no clear D. The V end lost 4 bases, the J end lost 0 bases, and 9 bases lay between the germline ends. Germline CDR1 reads DFQATT; CDR2 reads SNEGSKA (reference sequence). The CDR3 totals 13 residues. The CDR3 DNA reads as TGCAGTGCTACGTGGTCGTACCAAGAGACCCAGTACTTC. It translates to CSATWSYQETQYF.

The chain is built from TRBV29-1 and TRBJ1-1; D gene ambiguous. This CDR3 contains 13 residues. Germline assignment: CDR1 SQVTM and CDR2 ANQGSEA. Trimming took 4 bases from V and 0 from J, leaving 9 bases between them. The CDR3 here is CSVGRVMNTEAFF. DNA for the CDR3: TGCAGCGTTGGACGGGTTATGAACACTGAAGCTTTCTTT.

This clonotype showed up just a few times. The chain uses TRBV27 and TRBJ1-1, with D maybe TRBD1 (5 bases). The length of the CDR3 is 14 residues. The germline V and J ends were trimmed by 6 bases and 0 bases, with 11 bases remaining between them. CDR1 is MNHEY and CDR2 is SMNVEV in the germline V gene (reference sequence). The DNA of the CDR3 is TGTGCCAGCAGACCGGGACCGATGAACACTGAAGCTTTCTTT. This encodes CASRPGPMNTEAFF.

The rearrangement joins TRBV11-3 to TRBJ2-5; no clear D gene. CDR1 SGHNT and CDR2 YENEEA come from the germline V gene. V lost 0 bases to trimming and J lost 3 bases, with 11 bases between them. CDR3 size: 15 residues. CDR3 sequence reads: CASSLDGAGEETQYF. The CDR3 bases are TGTGCCAGCAGCTTAGATGGAGCAGGAGAAGAGACCCAGTACTTC.

This clonotype came up a few times. The CDR3 DNA reads TGTGCCAGCAGTTTCTCTCTAGGAGCCCCAGAGACCCAGTACTTC. It encodes CASSFSLGAPETQYF. The chain is built from TRBV6-2 or TRBV6-3 and TRBJ2-5; no firm D call. Trimming shortened V by 4 bases and J by 4 bases, and 16 bases separated the two germline ends. Germline V gives CDR1 MNHEY, CDR2 SVGEGT. The CDR3 extends over 15 amino acids.

This clonotype was seen a handful of times. The chain combines TRBV6-2 or TRBV6-3 with TRBJ2-7; 9 bases match TRBD2. Germline CDR1 MNHEY, CDR2 SVGEGT. The CDR3 loop spans 16 amino acids. After removal of 5 bases from V and 2 bases from J, the junction contained 10 bases not matched to a gene. The CDR3 DNA sequence: TGTGCCAGCAGTCCCACGGGACTAGCCTTCCCCTACGAGCAGTACTTC. Its protein is CASSPTGLAFPYEQYF.

This clonotype was seen many times. This chain links TRBV2 with TRBJ2-2, with 7 bases lining up with TRBD1. The V gene end was trimmed by 6 bases and the J gene end by 0 bases; junction bases not matched to a gene: 4. This CDR3 spans 15 amino acids. The germline V gene encodes CDR1 SNHLY and CDR2 FYNNEI. CDR3 nucleotide sequence: TGTGCCAGCAGGACCGGGACAGCGAACACCGGGGAGCTGTTTTTT. As protein: CASRTGTANTGELFF.

This chain links TRBV5-1 with TRBJ2-3; tentatively, D is TRBD1 (5 bases). V lost 4 bases, J lost 5 bases, and 17 bases lay in between. The CDR3 length is 15 residues. Looked up from germline, CDR1 is SGHRS and CDR2 is YFSETQ. CDR3 region: CASSRTLGQQDTQYF. The CDR3 DNA reads as TGCGCCAGCAGCCGCACGCTTGGACAACAAGATACGCAGTATTTT.

The chain recombines TRBV5-1 with TRBJ2-2; possible D gene TRBD2, 5 bases. The V gene lost 6 bases and the J gene lost 3 bases, with 9 bases spanning the gap. Germline CDR1 and CDR2: SGHRS and YFSETQ. CDR3 length: 13 amino acids. CDR3 amino acids: CASTPEDTGELFF. The DNA of the CDR3 is TGCGCCAGCACCCCGGAGGACACCGGGGAGCTGTTTTTT.

The chain is built from TRBV6-5 and TRBJ2-7; D is unclear. V lost 0 bases to trimming and J lost 6 bases, with 9 bases between them. The V gene's germline CDR1 is MNHEY and CDR2 SVGAGI. This CDR3 is 13 amino acids long. Written as DNA, the CDR3 is TGTGCCAGCAGTTACTCTGCGCGTCCCGAGCAGTACGTC. Translation gives CASSYSARPEQYV.

This clonotype was observed a handful of times. J is TRBJ1-3 and V is TRBV10-3, with D unresolved. V was clipped by 6 bases and J by 4 bases, with 10 bases between them. In germline, CDR1 is ENHRY, CDR2 SYGVKD. The CDR3 is 13 residues long. The CDR3 bases are TGTGCCATCAGGGGGTCGGAGGGAAACACCATATATTTT. Amino acid sequence: CAIRGSEGNTIYF.

The rearrangement uses TRBV29-1 and TRBJ1-1; unclear D gene. Germline CDR1 reads SQVTM; CDR2 reads ANQGSEA. With 7 bases removed from V and 7 bases from J, the gap between germline ends came to 13 bases. The CDR3 loop spans 11 amino acids. CDR3 sequence: CSARSGVEAFF. As DNA, the CDR3 is TGCAGCGCCCGAAGCGGAGTTGAAGCTTTCTTT.

This clonotype showed up just a few times. The V gene is TRBV5-5, the J gene TRBJ1-1; a weak D match, TRBD1 (5 bases). CDR1 SGHKS and CDR2 YYEKEE come from the germline V gene (reference sequence). The CDR3 contains 16 residues. The germline V and J ends were trimmed by 7 bases and 3 bases, with 22 bases remaining between them. The CDR3 reads CASSLRVGRGDTEAFF. CDR3 sequence (DNA): TGTGCCAGCTCACTTAGGGTAGGGAGGGGAGACACTGAAGCTTTCTTT.

V gene TRBV5-1 combines with J gene TRBJ2-3, with 7 nucleotides matching TRBD1. Per the germline V gene, CDR1 is SGHRS and CDR2 is YFSETQ. The V segment lost 2 bases and the J segment 3 bases; nucleotides outside the gene matches: 9. The CDR3 runs to 16 residues. CDR3 protein: CASSFTGVQLTDTQYF. CDR3 coding DNA: TGCGCCAGCAGCTTCACAGGGGTTCAGTTGACAGATACGCAGTATTTT.

This clonotype was observed a few times. An end of the junction does not agree with germline; a read error may underlie this. This chain links TRBV7-2 with TRBJ2-5, with D perhaps matching TRBD1 (5 bases). CDR3 length equals 13 residues. Germline-derived CDR1 and CDR2 are SGHTA and FQGNSA. DNA of the CDR3: TGTGCCAGCAGCACATCCCCTGACAGCCGATTGTCCTTC. Its translation is CASSTSPDSRLSF. The whole variable domain, filled in from reference TRBV7-2 and TRBJ2-5, reads GAGVSQSPSNKVTEKGKDVELRCDPISGHTALYWYRQSLGQGLEFLIYFQGNSAPDKSGLPSDRFSAERTGGSVSTLTIQRTQQEDSAVYLCASSTSPDSRLSFGPGTRLLVL.

This clonotype has only a few counts. The V gene is TRBV20-1, the J gene TRBJ1-1; no reliable D call. The CDR3 runs to 12 residues. With 5 bases removed from V and 1 base from J, the gap between germline ends came to 8 bases. Germline V CDR1 and CDR2: DFQATT, SNEGSKA (reference sequence). CDR3 coding DNA: TGCAGTGCTGACATACAGAACACTGAAGCTTTCTTT. The encoded protein is CSADIQNTEAFF.

The CDR3 here is CASSLDPGGRETQYF. The CDR3 bases are TGCGCCAGCAGCTTGGACCCAGGGGGCCGGGAGACCCAGTACTTC. V and J are TRBV5-1 and TRBJ2-5, with 8 bases fitting TRBD1. Germline V CDR1 and CDR2: SGHRS, YFSETQ. J gave up 5 bases and V 0 bases, and 6 bases lay outside the gene matches. The CDR3 has 15 amino acids. The full variable domain, rest sourced from reference TRBV5-1 and TRBJ2-5, is KAGVTQTPRYLIKTRGQQVTLSCSPISGHRSVSWYQQTPGQGLQFLFEYFSETQRNKGNFPGRFSGRQFSNSRSEMNVSTLELGDSALYLCASSLDPGGRETQYFGPGTRLLVL.

This clonotype was found a few times. The chain carries TRBV7-8 and TRBJ2-1; 8 bases match TRBD1. With V trimmed by 1 base and J by 4 bases, 9 bases remained unmatched. Germline CDR1 reads SGHVS; CDR2 reads FQNEAQ. The CDR3 spans 17 residues. The DNA of the CDR3 is TGTGCCAGCAGCTTAGAGGCAGGGGGCGCGGAATACAATGAGCAGTTCTTC. Amino acid sequence: CASSLEAGGAEYNEQFF. Full variable domain (missing parts from reference TRBV7-8 and TRBJ2-1): GAGVSQSPRYKVAKRGQDVALRCDPISGHVSLFWYQQALGQGPEFLTYFQNEAQLDKSGLPSDRFFAERPEGSVSTLKIQRTQQEDSAVYLCASSLEAGGAEYNEQFFGPGTRLTVL.

This clonotype appeared once. The chain combines TRBV4-3 with TRBJ1-5, with D perhaps TRBD1 (6 bases). CDR3 length: 15 amino acids. Trimming pared 4 bases from V and 8 bases from J, leaving 18 bases between. The V gene's germline CDR1 is LGHNA and CDR2 YSLEER. In nucleotides, the CDR3 is TGCGCCAGCAGCCGCCTTGCAGGGGATCGCGAGCCCCAGCATTTT. Protein sequence: CASSRLAGDREPQHF.

This chain joins TRBV29-1 and TRBJ2-1, with D hard to call. The V end was cut by 5 bases, the J end by 0 bases, with 8 bases between. Looked up from germline, CDR1 is SQVTM and CDR2 is ANQGSEA. The CDR3 sequence is 13 residues long. The CDR3 nucleotides are TGCAGCGTTCTGGAGAGCTCCTACAATGAGCAGTTCTTC. Translated: CSVLESSYNEQFF.